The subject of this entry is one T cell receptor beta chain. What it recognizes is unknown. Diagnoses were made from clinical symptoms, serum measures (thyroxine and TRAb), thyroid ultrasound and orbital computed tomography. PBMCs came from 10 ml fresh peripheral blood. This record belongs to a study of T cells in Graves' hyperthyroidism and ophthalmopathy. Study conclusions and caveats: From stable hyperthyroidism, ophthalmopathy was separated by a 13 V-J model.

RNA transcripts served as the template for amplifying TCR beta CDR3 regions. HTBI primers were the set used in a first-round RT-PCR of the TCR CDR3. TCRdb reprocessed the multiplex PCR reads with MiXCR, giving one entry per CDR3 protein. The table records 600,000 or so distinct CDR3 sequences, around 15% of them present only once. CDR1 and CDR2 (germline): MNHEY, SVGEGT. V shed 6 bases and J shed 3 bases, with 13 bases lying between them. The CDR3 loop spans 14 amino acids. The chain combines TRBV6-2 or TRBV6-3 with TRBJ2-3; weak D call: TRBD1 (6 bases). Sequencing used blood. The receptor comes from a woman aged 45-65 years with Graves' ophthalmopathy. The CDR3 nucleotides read TGTGCCAGCAGGCCGAACAGGGATACAGATACGCAGTATTTT. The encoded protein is CASRPNRDTDTQYF.